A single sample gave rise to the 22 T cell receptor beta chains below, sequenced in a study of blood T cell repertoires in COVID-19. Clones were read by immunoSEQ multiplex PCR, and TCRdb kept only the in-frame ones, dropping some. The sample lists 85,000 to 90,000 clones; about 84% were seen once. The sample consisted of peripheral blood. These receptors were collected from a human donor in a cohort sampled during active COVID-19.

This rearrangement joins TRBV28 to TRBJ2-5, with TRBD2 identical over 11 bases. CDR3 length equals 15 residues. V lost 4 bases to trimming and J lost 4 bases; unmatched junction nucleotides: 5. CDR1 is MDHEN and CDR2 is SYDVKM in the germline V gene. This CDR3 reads CASSSSSGRRETQYF. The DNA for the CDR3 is TGTGCCAGCAGTTCGTCTAGCGGGAGGCGAGAGACCCAGTACTTC.

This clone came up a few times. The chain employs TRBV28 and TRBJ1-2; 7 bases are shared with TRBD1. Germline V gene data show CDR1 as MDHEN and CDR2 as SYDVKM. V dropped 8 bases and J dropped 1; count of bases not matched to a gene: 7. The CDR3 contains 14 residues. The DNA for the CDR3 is TGTGCCAGCGAGGGGACAGTTGTTAACTATGGCTACACCTTC. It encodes CASEGTVVNYGYTF.

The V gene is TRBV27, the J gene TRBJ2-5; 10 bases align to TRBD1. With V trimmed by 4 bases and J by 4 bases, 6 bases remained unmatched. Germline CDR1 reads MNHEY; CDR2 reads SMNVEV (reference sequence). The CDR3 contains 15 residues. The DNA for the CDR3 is TGTGCCAGCAGTTCCCGGACAGGGGGTATAGAGACCCAGTACTTC. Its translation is CASSSRTGGIETQYF.

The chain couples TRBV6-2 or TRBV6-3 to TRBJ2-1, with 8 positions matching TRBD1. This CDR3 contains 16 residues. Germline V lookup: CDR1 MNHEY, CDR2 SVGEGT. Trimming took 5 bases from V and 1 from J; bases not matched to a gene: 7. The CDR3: CASSGRTGRSYNEQFF. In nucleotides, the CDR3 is TGTGCCAGCAGTGGTAGGACAGGGAGGTCCTACAATGAGCAGTTCTTC.

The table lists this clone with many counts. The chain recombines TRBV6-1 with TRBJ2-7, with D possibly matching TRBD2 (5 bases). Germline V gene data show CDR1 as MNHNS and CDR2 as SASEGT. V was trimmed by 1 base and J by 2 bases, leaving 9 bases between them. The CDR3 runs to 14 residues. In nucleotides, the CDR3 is TGTGCCAGCAGTGAAGGCTTCGGGACCTACGAGCAGTACTTC. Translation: CASSEGFGTYEQYF.

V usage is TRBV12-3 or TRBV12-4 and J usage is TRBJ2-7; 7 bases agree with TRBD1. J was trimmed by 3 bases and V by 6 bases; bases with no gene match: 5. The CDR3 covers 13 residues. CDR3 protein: CASRGQEFYEQYF. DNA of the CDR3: TGTGCCAGCAGAGGACAGGAATTCTACGAGCAGTACTTC.

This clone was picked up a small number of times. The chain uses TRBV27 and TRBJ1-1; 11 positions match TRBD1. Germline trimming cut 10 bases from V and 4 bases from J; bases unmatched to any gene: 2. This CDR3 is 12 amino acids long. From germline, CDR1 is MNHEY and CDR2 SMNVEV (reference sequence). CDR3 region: CATGQGATEAFF. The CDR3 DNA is TGTGCCACCGGACAGGGGGCCACTGAAGCTTTCTTT.

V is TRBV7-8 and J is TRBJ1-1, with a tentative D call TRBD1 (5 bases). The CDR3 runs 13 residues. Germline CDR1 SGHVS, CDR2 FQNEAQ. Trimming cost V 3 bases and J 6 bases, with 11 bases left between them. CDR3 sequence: CASSFVRGAEAFF. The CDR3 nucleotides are TGTGCCAGCAGCTTTGTTCGGGGGGCTGAAGCTTTCTTT.

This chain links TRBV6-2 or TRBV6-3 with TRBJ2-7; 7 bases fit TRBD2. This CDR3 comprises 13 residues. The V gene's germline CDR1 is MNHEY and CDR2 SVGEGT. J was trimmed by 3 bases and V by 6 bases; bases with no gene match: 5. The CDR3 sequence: CASSQGLDYEQYF. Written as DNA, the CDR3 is TGTGCCAGCAGCCAAGGACTAGACTACGAGCAGTACTTC.

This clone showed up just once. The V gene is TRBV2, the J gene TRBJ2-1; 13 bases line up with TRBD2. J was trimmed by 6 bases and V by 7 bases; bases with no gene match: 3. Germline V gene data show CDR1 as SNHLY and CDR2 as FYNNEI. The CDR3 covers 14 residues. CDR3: CASIGLAGVNEQFF. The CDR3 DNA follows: TGTGCCAGCATCGGACTAGCGGGAGTCAATGAGCAGTTCTTC. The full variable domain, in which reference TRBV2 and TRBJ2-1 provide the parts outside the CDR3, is EPEVTQTPSHQVTQMGQEVILRCVPISNHLYFYWYRQILGQKVEFLVSFYNNEISEKSEIFDDQFSVERPDGSNFTLKIRSTKLEDSAMYFCASIGLAGVNEQFFGPGTRLTVL.

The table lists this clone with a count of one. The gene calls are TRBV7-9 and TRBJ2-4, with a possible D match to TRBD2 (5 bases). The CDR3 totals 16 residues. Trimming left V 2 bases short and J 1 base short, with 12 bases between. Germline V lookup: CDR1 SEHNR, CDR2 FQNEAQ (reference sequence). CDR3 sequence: CASSLPRASAKNIQYF. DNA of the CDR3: TGTGCCAGCAGCTTACCGAGGGCCTCCGCCAAAAACATTCAGTACTTC.

CDR3 nucleotide sequence: TGTGCCAGCAGTTACTCGGGTGACAGACTTTACGAGCAGTACTTC. It translates to CASSYSGDRLYEQYF. This sequence joins TRBV6-5 and TRBJ2-7, with D possibly TRBD1 on 5 matching bases. V lost 0 bases and J 4 bases, leaving 13 bases between the germline ends. The germline CDR1 and CDR2 sequences are MNHEY and SVGAGI. This CDR3 is 15 amino acids long.

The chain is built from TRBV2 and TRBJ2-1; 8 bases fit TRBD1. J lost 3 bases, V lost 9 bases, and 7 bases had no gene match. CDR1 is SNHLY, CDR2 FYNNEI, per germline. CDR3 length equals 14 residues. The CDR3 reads CASKTDRVYNEQFF. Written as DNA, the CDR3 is TGTGCCAGTAAGACGGACAGGGTCTACAATGAGCAGTTCTTC. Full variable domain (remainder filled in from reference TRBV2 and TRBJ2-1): EPEVTQTPSHQVTQMGQEVILRCVPISNHLYFYWYRQILGQKVEFLVSFYNNEISEKSEIFDDQFSVERPDGSNFTLKIRSTKLEDSAMYFCASKTDRVYNEQFFGPGTRLTVL.

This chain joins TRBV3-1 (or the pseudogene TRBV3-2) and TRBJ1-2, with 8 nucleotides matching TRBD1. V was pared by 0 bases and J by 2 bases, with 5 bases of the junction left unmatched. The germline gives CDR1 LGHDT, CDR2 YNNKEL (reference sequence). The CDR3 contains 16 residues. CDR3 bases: TGTGCCAGCAGCCAAGATTGGACAGGGCGCAACTATGGCTACACCTTC. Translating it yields CASSQDWTGRNYGYTF.

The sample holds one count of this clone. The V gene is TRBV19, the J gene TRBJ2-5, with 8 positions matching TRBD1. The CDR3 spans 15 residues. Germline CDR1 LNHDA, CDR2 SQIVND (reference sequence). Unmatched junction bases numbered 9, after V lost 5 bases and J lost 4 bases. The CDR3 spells CASSARGTGPETQYF. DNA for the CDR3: TGTGCCAGTAGTGCAAGGGGGACAGGCCCAGAGACCCAGTACTTC.

CDR3 region: CASSVGSGTYEQYF. CDR3 coding DNA: TGTGCCAGCAGCGTGGGAAGCGGAACCTACGAGCAGTACTTC. This rearrangement joins TRBV7-2 to TRBJ2-7, with D maybe TRBD2 (5 bases). V dropped 5 bases and J dropped 2 bases, with 13 bases sitting between them. The V gene's germline CDR1 is SGHTA and CDR2 FQGNSA. This CDR3 has 14 residues. Based on the CDR3 plus reference TRBV7-2 and TRBJ2-7, the full variable domain is GAGVSQSPSNKVTEKGKDVELRCDPISGHTALYWYRQSLGQGLEFLIYFQGNSAPDKSGLPSDRFSAERTGGSVSTLTIQRTQQEDSAVYLCASSVGSGTYEQYFGPGTRLTVT.

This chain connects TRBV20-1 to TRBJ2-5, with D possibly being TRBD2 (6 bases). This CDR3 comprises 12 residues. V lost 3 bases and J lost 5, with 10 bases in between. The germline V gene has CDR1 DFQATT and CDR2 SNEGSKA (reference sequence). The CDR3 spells CSASEEGETQYF. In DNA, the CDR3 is TGCAGTGCTAGTGAGGAGGGGGAGACCCAGTACTTC.

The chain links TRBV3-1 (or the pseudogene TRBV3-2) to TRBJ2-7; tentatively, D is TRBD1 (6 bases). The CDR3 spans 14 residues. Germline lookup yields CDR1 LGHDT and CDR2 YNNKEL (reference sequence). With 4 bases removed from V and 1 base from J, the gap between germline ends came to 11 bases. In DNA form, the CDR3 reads TGTGCCAGCAGCCTTCCCGGACAGTCCTACGAGCAGTACTTC. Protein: CASSLPGQSYEQYF.

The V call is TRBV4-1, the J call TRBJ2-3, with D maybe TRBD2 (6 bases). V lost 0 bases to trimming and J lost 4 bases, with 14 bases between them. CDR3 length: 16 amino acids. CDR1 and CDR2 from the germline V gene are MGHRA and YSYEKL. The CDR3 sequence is CASSQEGGSGSDTQYF. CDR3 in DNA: TGCGCCAGCAGCCAAGAAGGAGGGAGCGGCTCAGATACGCAGTATTTT.

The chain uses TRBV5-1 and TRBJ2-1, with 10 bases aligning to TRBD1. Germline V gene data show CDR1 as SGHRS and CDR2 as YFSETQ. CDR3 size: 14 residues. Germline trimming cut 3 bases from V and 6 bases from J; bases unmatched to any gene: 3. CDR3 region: CASSSGTGANEQFF. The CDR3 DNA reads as TGCGCCAGCAGCTCCGGGACAGGGGCCAATGAGCAGTTCTTC.

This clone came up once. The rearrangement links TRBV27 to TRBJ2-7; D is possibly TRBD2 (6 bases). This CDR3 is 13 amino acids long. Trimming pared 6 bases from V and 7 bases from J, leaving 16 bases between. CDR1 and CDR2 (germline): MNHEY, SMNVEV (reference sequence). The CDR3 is CASRAPWAGEQYF. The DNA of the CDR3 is TGTGCCAGCAGGGCCCCCTGGGCGGGAGAGCAGTACTTC.

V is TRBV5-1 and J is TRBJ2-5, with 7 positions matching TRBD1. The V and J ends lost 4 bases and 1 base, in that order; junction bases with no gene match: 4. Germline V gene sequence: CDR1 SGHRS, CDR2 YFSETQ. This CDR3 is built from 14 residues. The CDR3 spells CASSPGTVQETQYF. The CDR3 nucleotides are TGCGCCAGCAGCCCCGGGACAGTCCAAGAGACCCAGTACTTC.